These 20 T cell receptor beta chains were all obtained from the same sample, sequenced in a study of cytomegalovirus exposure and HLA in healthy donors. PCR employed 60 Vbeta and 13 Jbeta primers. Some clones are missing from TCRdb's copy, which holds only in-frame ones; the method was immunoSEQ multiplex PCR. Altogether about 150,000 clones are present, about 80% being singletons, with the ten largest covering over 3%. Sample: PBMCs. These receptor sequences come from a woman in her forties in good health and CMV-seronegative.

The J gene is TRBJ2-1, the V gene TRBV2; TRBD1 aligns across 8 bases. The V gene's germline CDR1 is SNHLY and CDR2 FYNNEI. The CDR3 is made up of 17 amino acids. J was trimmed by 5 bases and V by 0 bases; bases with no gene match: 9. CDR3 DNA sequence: TGTGCCAGCAGTGAAGCAGTGGCAGGGGGCCTTAACAATGAGCAGTTCTTC. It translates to CASSEAVAGGLNNEQFF.

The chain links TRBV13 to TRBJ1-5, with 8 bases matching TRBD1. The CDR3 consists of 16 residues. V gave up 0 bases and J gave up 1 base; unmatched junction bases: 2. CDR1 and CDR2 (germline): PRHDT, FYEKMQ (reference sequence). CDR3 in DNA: TGTGCCAGCAGCTTAGGGACAGGGGTAAGCAATCAGCCCCAGCATTTT. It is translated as CASSLGTGVSNQPQHF.

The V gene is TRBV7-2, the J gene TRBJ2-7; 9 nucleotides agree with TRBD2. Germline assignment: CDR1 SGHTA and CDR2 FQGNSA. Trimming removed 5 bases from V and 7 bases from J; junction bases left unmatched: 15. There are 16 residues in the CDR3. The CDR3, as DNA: TGTGCCAGCAGCCCTTTACTGGGGCTAGCGGGGCAGGAGCAGTACTTC. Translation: CASSPLLGLAGQEQYF. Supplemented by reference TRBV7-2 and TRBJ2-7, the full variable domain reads GAGVSQSPSNKVTEKGKDVELRCDPISGHTALYWYRQSLGQGLEFLIYFQGNSAPDKSGLPSDRFSAERTGGSVSTLTIQRTQQEDSAVYLCASSPLLGLAGQEQYFGPGTRLTVT.

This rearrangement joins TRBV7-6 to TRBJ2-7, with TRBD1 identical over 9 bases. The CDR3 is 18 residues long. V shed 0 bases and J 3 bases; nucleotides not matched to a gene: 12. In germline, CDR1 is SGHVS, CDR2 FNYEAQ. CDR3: CASSLAVGQGTYNYEQYF. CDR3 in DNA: TGTGCCAGCAGCTTAGCCGTAGGACAGGGGACCTACAACTACGAGCAGTACTTC.

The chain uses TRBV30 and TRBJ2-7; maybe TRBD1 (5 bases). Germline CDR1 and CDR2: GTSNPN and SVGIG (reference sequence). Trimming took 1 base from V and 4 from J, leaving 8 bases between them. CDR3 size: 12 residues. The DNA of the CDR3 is TGTGCCTGGAGTGCCCACAGGTACGAGCAGTACTTC. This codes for CAWSAHRYEQYF.

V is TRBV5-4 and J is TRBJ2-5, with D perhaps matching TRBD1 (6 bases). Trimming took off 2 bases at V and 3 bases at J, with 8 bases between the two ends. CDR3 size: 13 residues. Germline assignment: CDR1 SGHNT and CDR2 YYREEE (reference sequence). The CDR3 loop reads CASSLQGEETQYF. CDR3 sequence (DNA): TGTGCCAGCAGCTTACAGGGTGAAGAGACCCAGTACTTC.

CDR3 loop: CASDRDFNTGELFF. The CDR3 coding sequence is TGTGCCAGCGACCGGGACTTTAACACCGGGGAGCTGTTTTTT. V is TRBV4-2 and J is TRBJ2-2; maybe TRBD2 (6 bases). CDR1 and CDR2 from the germline V gene are LGHNA and YNFKEQ. The CDR3 sequence is 14 residues long. The ends were cut back, 8 bases at V and 2 bases at J, with 12 bases in the middle.

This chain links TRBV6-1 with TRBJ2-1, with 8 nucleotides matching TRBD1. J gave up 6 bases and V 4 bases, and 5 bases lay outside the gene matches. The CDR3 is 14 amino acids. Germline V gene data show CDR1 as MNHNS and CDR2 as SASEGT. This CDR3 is CASSGTQGANEQFF. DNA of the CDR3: TGTGCCAGCAGTGGCACGCAGGGGGCCAATGAGCAGTTCTTC.

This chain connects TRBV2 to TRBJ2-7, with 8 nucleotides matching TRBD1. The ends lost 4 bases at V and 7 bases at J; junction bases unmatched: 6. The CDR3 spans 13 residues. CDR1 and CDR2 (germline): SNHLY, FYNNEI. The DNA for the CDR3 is TGTGCCAGCAGTGGCCAGGGGGCAGGTGAGCAGTACTTC. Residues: CASSGQGAGEQYF.

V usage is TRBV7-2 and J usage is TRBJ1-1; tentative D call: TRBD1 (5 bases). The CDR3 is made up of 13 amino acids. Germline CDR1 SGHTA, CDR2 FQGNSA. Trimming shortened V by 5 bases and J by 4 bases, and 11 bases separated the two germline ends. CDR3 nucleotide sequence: TGTGCCAGCAGCCTGACGCAGGGCACTGAAGCTTTCTTT. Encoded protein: CASSLTQGTEAFF.

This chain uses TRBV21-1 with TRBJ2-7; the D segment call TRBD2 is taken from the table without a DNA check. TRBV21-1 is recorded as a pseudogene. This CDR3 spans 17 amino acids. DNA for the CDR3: TGTGCCAGCAGCGCCCGGACTAGCGGGGGGTACCTCTACGAGCAGTACTTC. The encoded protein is CASSARTSGGYLYEQYF.

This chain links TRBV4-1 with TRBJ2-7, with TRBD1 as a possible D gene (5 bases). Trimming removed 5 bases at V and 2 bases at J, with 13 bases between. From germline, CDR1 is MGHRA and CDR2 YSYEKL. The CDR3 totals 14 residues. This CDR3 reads CASSENRRPYEQYF. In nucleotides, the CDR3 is TGCGCCAGCAGCGAAAACAGGCGACCCTACGAGCAGTACTTC.

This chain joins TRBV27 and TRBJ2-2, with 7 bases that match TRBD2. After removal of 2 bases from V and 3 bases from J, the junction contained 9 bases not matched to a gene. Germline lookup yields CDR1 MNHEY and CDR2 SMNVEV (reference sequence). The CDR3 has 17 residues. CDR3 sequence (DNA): TGTGCCAGCAGTTTAAGGTCCAGCGGGACTTACACCGGGGAGCTGTTTTTT. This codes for CASSLRSSGTYTGELFF.

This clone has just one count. The CDR3 loop is CATSRDEAGARGYTF. The CDR3 nucleotides are TGTGCCACCAGCAGAGATGAGGCGGGCGCCAGGGGCTACACCTTC. The chain uses TRBV15 and TRBJ1-2; unclear D gene. V lost 0 bases and J 8 bases, leaving 16 bases between the germline ends. The V gene's germline CDR1 is LNHNV and CDR2 YYDKDF (reference sequence). The CDR3 is 15 residues long.

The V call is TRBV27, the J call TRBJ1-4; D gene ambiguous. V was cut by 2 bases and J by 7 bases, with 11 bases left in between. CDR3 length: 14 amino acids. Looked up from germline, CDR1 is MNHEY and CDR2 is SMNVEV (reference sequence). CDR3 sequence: CASSLVMASEKLFF. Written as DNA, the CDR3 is TGTGCCAGCAGTTTAGTAATGGCCTCTGAAAAACTGTTTTTT. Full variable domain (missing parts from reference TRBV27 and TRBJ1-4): EAQVTQNPRYLITVTGKKLTVTCSQNMNHEYMSWYRQDPGLGLRQIYYSMNVEVTDKGDVPEGYKVSRKEKRNFPLILESPSPNQTSLYFCASSLVMASEKLFFGSGTQLSVL.

The chain's CDR3 is CASSFYSGNTIYF. The CDR3 DNA is TGTGCCAGCAGCTTTTACTCTGGAAACACCATATATTTT. This sequence joins TRBV7-8 and TRBJ1-3; D remains ambiguous. The CDR3 runs 13 residues. Trimming took off 3 bases at V and 0 bases at J, with 3 bases between the two ends. CDR1 and CDR2 (germline): SGHVS, FQNEAQ.

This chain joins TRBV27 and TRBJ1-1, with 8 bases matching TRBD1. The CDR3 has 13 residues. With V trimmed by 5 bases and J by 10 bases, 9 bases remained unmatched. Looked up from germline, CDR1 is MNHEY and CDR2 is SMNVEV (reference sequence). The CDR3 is CASSPRQGSVAFF. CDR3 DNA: TGTGCCAGCAGTCCCAGACAGGGGTCTGTAGCTTTCTTT.

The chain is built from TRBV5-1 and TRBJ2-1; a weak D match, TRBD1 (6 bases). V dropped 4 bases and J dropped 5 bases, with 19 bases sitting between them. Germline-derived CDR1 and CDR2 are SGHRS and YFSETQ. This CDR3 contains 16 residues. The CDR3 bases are TGCGCCAGCAGCCCGGGCCTGCAGGGGCGTCACAATGAGCAGTTCTTC. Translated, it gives CASSPGLQGRHNEQFF.

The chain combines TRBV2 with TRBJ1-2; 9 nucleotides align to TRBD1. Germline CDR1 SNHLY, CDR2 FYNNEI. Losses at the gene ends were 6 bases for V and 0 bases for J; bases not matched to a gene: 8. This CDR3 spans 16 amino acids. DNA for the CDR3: TGTGCCAGCAGCCTCACCTGGACAGGGGCTAACTATGGCTACACCTTC. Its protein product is CASSLTWTGANYGYTF.

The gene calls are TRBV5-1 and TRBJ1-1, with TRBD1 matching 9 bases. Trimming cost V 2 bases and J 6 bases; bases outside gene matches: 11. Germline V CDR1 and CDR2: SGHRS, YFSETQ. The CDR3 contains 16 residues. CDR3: CASSFQPGTGYAEAFF. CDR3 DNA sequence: TGCGCCAGCAGCTTCCAACCCGGGACAGGGTACGCTGAAGCTTTCTTT.